These 28 T cell receptor beta chains originate from one sample sequenced in a study of blood T cell repertoires in COVID-19. The method was immunoSEQ multiplex PCR; TCRdb's version includes in-frame clones alone and lacks a portion of them. The sample holds just over 200,000 clones; 85% to 90% are singletons and the top ten take 5.9%. The source material was peripheral blood. Receptors were obtained from a man at least 80 years old with acute or convalescent COVID-19.

This chain joins TRBV3-1 (or the pseudogene TRBV3-2) and TRBJ2-5; the D is unclear. This CDR3 has 15 residues. V gave up 4 bases and J gave up 0 bases, with 12 bases separating them. The germline gives CDR1 LGHDT, CDR2 YNNKEL (reference sequence). CDR3 loop: CASSPSHSNQETQYF. DNA for the CDR3: TGTGCCAGCAGCCCCTCCCACTCTAACCAAGAGACCCAGTACTTC.

J is TRBJ2-3 and V is TRBV2; no clear D. The CDR3 runs 14 residues. V was shortened by 6 bases and J by 3 bases, with 13 bases between the two germline ends. The germline V gene has CDR1 SNHLY and CDR2 FYNNEI. CDR3 DNA: TGTGCCAGCAGGGCAAGGCAACTAACAGATACGCAGTATTTT. The encoded protein is CASRARQLTDTQYF.

J is TRBJ2-1 and V is TRBV5-4; D not certain. V lost 7 bases to trimming and J lost 4 bases, with 18 bases between them. This CDR3 spans 15 amino acids. Germline V CDR1 and CDR2: SGHNT, YYREEE (reference sequence). This chain's CDR3 is CASGPSGSGYNEQFF. The CDR3 DNA follows: TGTGCCAGCGGTCCCTCCGGGTCTGGGTACAATGAGCAGTTCTTC.

V gene TRBV28 combines with J gene TRBJ2-4, with 11 bases aligning to TRBD1. Per germline, CDR1 MDHEN and CDR2 SYDVKM. The CDR3 has 17 residues. Trimming removed 6 bases from V and 1 base from J; junction bases left unmatched: 8. This CDR3 reads CASRGQGVGGAKNIQYF. CDR3 in DNA: TGTGCCAGCAGGGGACAGGGGGTAGGAGGTGCCAAAAACATTCAGTACTTC. Looking up the rest from reference TRBV28 and TRBJ2-4 gives the full variable domain: DVKVTQSSRYLVKRTGEKVFLECVQDMDHENMFWYRQDPGLGLRLIYFSYDVKMKEKGDIPEGYSVSREKKERFSLILESASTNQTSMYLCASRGQGVGGAKNIQYFGAGTRLSVL.

This sequence joins TRBV5-4 and TRBJ2-1, with 8 positions matching TRBD2. Germline lookup yields CDR1 SGHNT and CDR2 YYREEE (reference sequence). The V segment lost 1 base and the J segment 9 bases; nucleotides outside the gene matches: 6. The CDR3 length is 14 residues. CDR3 loop: CASSLFSGTGEQFF. CDR3 bases: TGTGCCAGCAGCTTGTTTAGCGGGACGGGTGAGCAGTTCTTC.

The chain employs TRBV18 and TRBJ2-4; TRBD1 matches at 8 bases. The V segment lost 2 bases and the J segment 5 bases; nucleotides outside the gene matches: 2. Per germline, CDR1 KGHSH and CDR2 LQKENI. The CDR3 is 14 amino acids. The CDR3 DNA reads as TGTGCCAGCTCACCAGGGACAGGAGAAAACATTCAGTACTTC. Amino acid sequence: CASSPGTGENIQYF.

The chain couples TRBV24-1 to TRBJ2-3; TRBD1 is a possible D gene (5 bases). With 2 bases removed from V and 1 base from J, the gap between germline ends came to 12 bases. Germline CDR1 and CDR2: KGHDR and SFDVKD. The CDR3 totals 16 residues. The CDR3 DNA sequence: TGTGCCACCAGTGATTACGGACAAGGGGGCACAGATACGCAGTATTTT. Translated: CATSDYGQGGTDTQYF.

The V call is TRBV28, the J call TRBJ1-4; TRBD1 aligns across 7 bases. CDR1 is MDHEN, CDR2 SYDVKM, per germline. V lost 5 bases, J lost 2 bases, and 5 bases stayed unmatched. The CDR3 spans 15 residues. CDR3 loop: CASSRTGDTNEKLFF. CDR3 nucleotide sequence: TGTGCCAGCAGTAGAACAGGGGATACTAATGAAAAACTGTTTTTT.

This sequence joins TRBV28 and TRBJ1-5; D is uncertain. Germline V gene data show CDR1 as MDHEN and CDR2 as SYDVKM. Trimming stripped 6 bases from V and 0 bases from J, with 3 bases between. There are 12 residues in the CDR3. CDR3: CASSYSNQPQHF. DNA of the CDR3: TGTGCCAGCAGCTATAGCAATCAGCCCCAGCATTTT.

The V call is TRBV6-5, the J call TRBJ2-1, with D hard to call. The V end was cut by 7 bases, the J end by 7 bases, with 17 bases between. The germline CDR1 and CDR2 sequences are MNHEY and SVGAGI. This CDR3 region has 14 residues. CDR3 bases: TGTGCCAGCACCTCACCTACCCCCCGGAATGAGCAGTTCTTC. Translating gives CASTSPTPRNEQFF.

The chain carries TRBV5-1 and TRBJ2-7; no definite D call. The length of the CDR3 is 14 residues. Trimming removed 0 bases from V and 3 bases from J, with 10 bases in between. CDR1 is SGHRS and CDR2 is YFSETQ in the germline V gene. In DNA form, the CDR3 reads TGCGCCAGCAGCTTGGAGAGCGACGTCTACGAGCAGTACTTC. Protein sequence: CASSLESDVYEQYF. Using reference TRBV5-1 and TRBJ2-7 for the parts outside the CDR3, the full variable domain is KAGVTQTPRYLIKTRGQQVTLSCSPISGHRSVSWYQQTPGQGLQFLFEYFSETQRNKGNFPGRFSGRQFSNSRSEMNVSTLELGDSALYLCASSLESDVYEQYFGPGTRLTVT.

The chain uses TRBV7-9 and TRBJ2-5; 11 nucleotides line up with TRBD2. The V gene end was trimmed by 4 bases and the J gene end by 3 bases; junction bases not matched to a gene: 4. The CDR3 has 15 amino acids. CDR1 and CDR2 (germline): SEHNR, FQNEAQ (reference sequence). CDR3 bases: TGTGCCAGCAGCTCGGGACTAGCGGTGAAAGAGACCCAGTACTTC. It is translated as CASSSGLAVKETQYF.

The chain combines TRBV11-3 with TRBJ1-5; a weak D match, TRBD1 (5 bases). Germline V gives CDR1 SGHNT, CDR2 YENEEA. The CDR3 covers 13 residues. Trimming shortened V by 1 base and J by 10 bases, and 11 bases separated the two germline ends. The CDR3 DNA follows: TGTGCCAGCAGCTTAGTTGGGGGGTCACCCCAGCATTTT. Protein product: CASSLVGGSPQHF.

The rearrangement uses TRBV5-5 and TRBJ2-3; TRBD2 aligns across 11 bases. This CDR3 is 16 amino acids long. V was clipped by 1 base and J by 6 bases; unmatched bases: 7. Germline assignment: CDR1 SGHKS and CDR2 YYEKEE (reference sequence). CDR3 bases: TGTGCCAGCAGCTTGTCGGCTAGCGGGAGGAGTGATACGCAGTATTTT. Translating it yields CASSLSASGRSDTQYF. Based on the CDR3 plus reference TRBV5-5 and TRBJ2-3, the full variable domain is DAGVTQSPTHLIKTRGQQVTLRCSPISGHKSVSWYQQVLGQGPQFIFQYYEKEERGRGNFPDRFSARQFPNYSSELNVNALLLGDSALYLCASSLSASGRSDTQYFGPGTRLTVL.

The rearrangement links TRBV11-2 to TRBJ2-2, with D possibly TRBD1 on 5 matching bases. The CDR3 length is 15 residues. V lost 3 bases and J 4 bases, leaving 12 bases between the germline ends. Germline CDR1 and CDR2: SGHAT and FQNNGV. CDR3 sequence: CASSFMGPVTGELFF. The CDR3 DNA reads as TGTGCCAGCAGCTTCATGGGGCCGGTCACCGGGGAGCTGTTTTTT.

This chain joins TRBV7-9 and TRBJ2-3, with 15 bases aligning to TRBD2. Germline trimming cut 8 bases from V and 7 bases from J; bases unmatched to any gene: 4. The CDR3 runs to 14 residues. The germline gives CDR1 SEHNR, CDR2 FQNEAQ (reference sequence). CDR3 in DNA: TGTGCCAGCGGGACTAGCGGGAGGTGGAATACGCAGTATTTT. Translated, it gives CASGTSGRWNTQYF. Complete variable domain (other parts from reference TRBV7-9 and TRBJ2-3): DTGVSQNPRHKITKRGQNVTFRCDPISEHNRLYWYRQTLGQGPEFLTYFQNEAQLEKSRLLSDRFSAERPKGSFSTLEIQRTEQGDSAMYLCASGTSGRWNTQYFGPGTRLTVL.

This sequence joins TRBV27 and TRBJ1-1; 9 bases agree with TRBD1. With V trimmed by 7 bases and J by 0 bases, 9 bases remained unmatched. Looked up from germline, CDR1 is MNHEY and CDR2 is SMNVEV (reference sequence). CDR3 size: 16 residues. CDR3 nucleotide sequence: TGTGCCAGCACCCCCTCTGGACAGGGGATGAACACTGAAGCTTTCTTT. This codes for CASTPSGQGMNTEAFF.

The rearrangement uses TRBV15 and TRBJ1-1; D perhaps matches TRBD1 (5 bases). In germline, CDR1 is LNHNV, CDR2 YYDKDF (reference sequence). With 8 bases removed from V and 0 bases from J, the gap between germline ends came to 10 bases. This CDR3 region has 13 residues. CDR3 coding DNA: TGTGCCACCGGACAAAGCTTGAACACTGAAGCTTTCTTT. Residues: CATGQSLNTEAFF.

This chain connects TRBV7-2 to TRBJ2-1, with D possibly matching TRBD2 (6 bases). The CDR3 is 13 residues long. Trimming removed 2 bases at V and 7 bases at J, with 9 bases between. CDR1 and CDR2 from the germline V gene are SGHTA and FQGNSA. CDR3 sequence reads: CASSLIGGNEQFF. CDR3 nucleotide sequence: TGTGCCAGCAGCTTAATCGGAGGGAATGAGCAGTTCTTC.

The chain employs TRBV5-1 and TRBJ1-1; D gene unclear. Germline V lookup: CDR1 SGHRS, CDR2 YFSETQ. Deletions cut 0 bases from V and 8 bases from J, with 8 bases between. The CDR3 spans 12 residues. CDR3 residues: CASSLGAREAFF. CDR3 in DNA: TGCGCCAGCAGCTTGGGGGCCCGAGAAGCTTTCTTT.

The chain employs TRBV6-2 or TRBV6-3 and TRBJ2-2; a weak D match, TRBD1 (5 bases). The CDR3 loop spans 15 amino acids. The germline CDR1 and CDR2 sequences are MNHEY and SVGEGT. The V end lost 0 bases, the J end lost 10 bases, and 15 bases lay between the germline ends. CDR3 amino acids: CASSYSARGVVELFF. The CDR3 coding sequence is TGTGCCAGCAGTTACTCGGCTAGGGGTGTAGTGGAGCTGTTTTTT.

This chain joins TRBV11-2 and TRBJ2-1; 8 bases are a match to TRBD2. With V trimmed by 5 bases and J by 0 bases, 9 bases remained unmatched. Germline CDR1 and CDR2: SGHAT and FQNNGV. This CDR3 has 17 amino acids. Written as DNA, the CDR3 is TGTGCCAGCAGCCCTAGAATCCTAGCGGGCTCCTACAATGAGCAGTTCTTC. It translates to CASSPRILAGSYNEQFF. The whole variable domain, filled in from reference TRBV11-2 and TRBJ2-1, reads EAGVAQSPRYKIIEKRQSVAFWCNPISGHATLYWYQQILGQGPKLLIQFQNNGVVDDSQLPKDRFSAERLKGVDSTLKIQPAKLEDSAVYLCASSPRILAGSYNEQFFGPGTRLTVL.

This chain connects TRBV7-9 to TRBJ1-1; 9 nucleotides match TRBD1. The CDR3 sequence is 14 residues long. Germline V gene data show CDR1 as SEHNR and CDR2 as FQNEAQ (reference sequence). Trimming cost V 9 bases and J 1 base; bases outside gene matches: 6. The CDR3 DNA is TGTGCCAGTGCGCCGGGACAGGGGAACACTGAAGCTTTCTTT. This translates into CASAPGQGNTEAFF.

The chain employs TRBV3-1 (or the pseudogene TRBV3-2) and TRBJ2-3; 10 bases align to TRBD2. This CDR3 is built from 16 residues. The V gene end was trimmed by 4 bases and the J gene end by 1 base; junction bases not matched to a gene: 5. Looked up from germline, CDR1 is LGHDT and CDR2 is YNNKEL (reference sequence). The CDR3 DNA sequence: TGTGCCAGCAGCCCGCTAGCGGGAGCGGGCACAGATACGCAGTATTTT. Residues: CASSPLAGAGTDTQYF.

This clone showed up just once. V is TRBV4-2 and J is TRBJ2-1, with 10 bases lining up with TRBD2. V dropped 0 bases and J dropped 10; count of bases not matched to a gene: 9. Per the germline V gene, CDR1 is LGHNA and CDR2 is YNFKEQ. This CDR3 contains 16 residues. CDR3 bases: TGTGCCAGCAGCCAAGAGCGCCTAGCGGGAGTGAGCGAGCAGTTCTTC. Translated: CASSQERLAGVSEQFF.

The chain recombines TRBV27 with TRBJ2-3, with D unresolved. Trimming took 2 bases from V and 1 from J, leaving 13 bases between them. The CDR3 runs to 16 residues. Germline loops: CDR1 MNHEY, CDR2 SMNVEV (reference sequence). The CDR3 sequence: CASSLQANIGTDTQYF. DNA of the CDR3: TGTGCCAGCAGTTTACAAGCGAACATTGGCACAGATACGCAGTATTTT.

This clone was detected only once. This sequence joins TRBV5-1 and TRBJ2-3, with 14 positions matching TRBD2. There are 19 residues in the CDR3. Germline trimming cut 3 bases from V and 4 bases from J; bases unmatched to any gene: 13. Germline V gene lookup returns CDR1 SGHRS and CDR2 YFSETQ. This CDR3 reads CASSWKVGTSGRGADTQYF. The CDR3, as DNA: TGCGCCAGCAGCTGGAAAGTAGGGACTAGCGGGAGAGGCGCAGATACGCAGTATTTT.

In this sample, this clone turned up once. J is TRBJ1-2 and V is TRBV29-1, with D tentatively TRBD1 (6 bases). CDR3 length: 13 amino acids. CDR1 and CDR2 from the germline V gene are SQVTM and ANQGSEA. V lost 1 base and J 8 bases, leaving 14 bases between the germline ends. The CDR3 nucleotides read TGCAGCGTTGAAGCCACGACAGGTCTCGGCTACACCTTC. Translating gives CSVEATTGLGYTF.